This is a list of T cell receptor beta chains from one sample in a study of cytomegalovirus exposure and HLA in healthy donors. The table came from immunoSEQ multiplex PCR; TCRdb's copy has only in-frame clones and leaves some out. The sample holds tens of thousands of clones, roughly 93% seen once. The sequenced material came from PBMCs. These receptors all stem from a woman aged 25-40 years in good health and CMV-seronegative. The CDR3 runs from the conserved cysteine through the conserved F or W. A D gene is named only where the DNA matches it firmly. Clone size is shown for a subset of rows, as once, few, many or a class of expanded clone.

len: 12; j_gene: TRBJ1-1; d_gene: .; v_gene: TRBV11-3; abundance: .; CDR3aa: CASSLHGGAAFF; CDR3nt: TGTGCCAGCAGCTTACATGGAGGGGCGGCTTTCTTT
len: 16; j_gene: TRBJ2-5; d_gene: TRBD2; v_gene: TRBV7-2; abundance: .; CDR3aa: CASSSQAGGHKETQYF; CDR3nt: TGTGCCAGCAGCTCCCAAGCGGGGGGGCATAAAGAGACCCAGTACTTC
len: 14; j_gene: TRBJ2-1; d_gene: .; v_gene: TRBV2; abundance: .; CDR3aa: CASSELGTVNEQFF; CDR3nt: TGTGCCAGCAGTGAACTGGGGACTGTTAATGAGCAGTTCTTC
len: 14; j_gene: TRBJ1-2; d_gene: .; v_gene: TRBV28; abundance: .; CDR3aa: CASSPLQDSDGYTF; CDR3nt: TGTGCCAGCAGTCCGCTCCAGGACAGCGATGGCTACACCTTC
len: 15; j_gene: TRBJ1-1; d_gene: TRBD1; v_gene: TRBV30; abundance: once; CDR3aa: CAWSWRDRDNTEAFF; CDR3nt: TGTGCCTGGAGTTGGAGGGACAGGGATAACACTGAAGCTTTCTTT
len: 12; j_gene: TRBJ1-1; d_gene: .; v_gene: TRBV5-5; abundance: .; CDR3aa: CASSTGGAEAFF; CDR3nt: TGTGCCAGCAGCACGGGGGGCGCTGAAGCTTTCTTT
len: 14; j_gene: TRBJ2-7; d_gene: .; v_gene: TRBV5-1; abundance: .; CDR3aa: CASSLAGMSYEQYF; CDR3nt: TGCGCCAGCAGCTTGGCAGGGATGAGCTACGAGCAGTACTTC
len: 15; j_gene: TRBJ2-1; d_gene: TRBD2; v_gene: TRBV5-1; abundance: .; CDR3aa: CASSLLVLALNEQFF; CDR3nt: TGCGCCAGCAGCTTGCTCGTACTAGCGCTGAATGAGCAGTTCTTC
len: 14; j_gene: TRBJ1-2; d_gene: TRBD1; v_gene: TRBV7-3; abundance: .; CDR3aa: CASSLTGQGDGYTF; CDR3nt: TGTGCCAGCAGCTTAACGGGACAGGGGGATGGCTACACCTTC
len: 11; j_gene: TRBJ2-7; d_gene: TRBD1; v_gene: TRBV30; abundance: .; CDR3aa: CAWSATGNLYF; CDR3nt: TGTGCCTGGAGCGCGACAGGGAATTTGTACTTC
len: 18; j_gene: TRBJ2-2; d_gene: .; v_gene: TRBV19; abundance: .; CDR3aa: CASSIRILADANTGELFF; CDR3nt: TGTGCCAGTAGTATTCGCATACTAGCAGACGCGAACACCGGGGAGCTGTTTTTT
len: 14; j_gene: TRBJ2-7; d_gene: TRBD2; v_gene: TRBV7-2; abundance: few; CDR3aa: CASSPIAGAYEQYF; CDR3nt: TGTGCCAGCAGCCCTATAGCGGGGGCCTACGAGCAGTACTTC
len: 16; j_gene: TRBJ2-2; d_gene: TRBD2; v_gene: TRBV11-2; abundance: .; CDR3aa: CASSLAGIGGTGELFF; CDR3nt: TGTGCCAGCAGCTTAGCGGGTATCGGGGGGACCGGGGAGCTGTTTTTT
len: 19; j_gene: TRBJ1-4; d_gene: TRBD1; v_gene: TRBV7-9; abundance: .; CDR3aa: CASSLKAIRAQGAHEKLFF; CDR3nt: TGTGCCAGCAGCTTAAAAGCTATAAGAGCGCAGGGGGCTCATGAAAAACTGTTTTTT
len: 12; j_gene: TRBJ2-1; d_gene: .; v_gene: TRBV5-8; abundance: .; CDR3aa: CASSLAVNEQFF; CDR3nt: TGTGCCAGCAGCTTGGCTGTCAATGAGCAGTTCTTC
len: 16; j_gene: TRBJ2-5; d_gene: .; v_gene: TRBV5-4; abundance: .; CDR3aa: CASSFPGGPIQETQYF; CDR3nt: TGTGCCAGCAGCTTCCCAGGGGGGCCTATACAAGAGACCCAGTACTTC
len: 15; j_gene: TRBJ1-1; d_gene: .; v_gene: TRBV28; abundance: once; CDR3aa: CASPRSWGRATEAFF; CDR3nt: TGTGCCAGCCCGAGAAGTTGGGGGCGCGCCACTGAAGCTTTCTTT
len: 16; j_gene: TRBJ2-1; d_gene: .; v_gene: TRBV6-5; abundance: .; CDR3aa: CASSYRRDLSYNEQFF; CDR3nt: TGTGCCAGCAGTTATAGACGGGATCTCTCCTACAATGAGCAGTTCTTC
len: 15; j_gene: TRBJ2-1; d_gene: .; v_gene: TRBV27; abundance: once; CDR3aa: CASRNAGSSYNEQFF; CDR3nt: TGTGCCAGCAGAAACGCGGGGAGCTCCTACAATGAGCAGTTCTTC
len: 14; j_gene: TRBJ2-3; d_gene: .; v_gene: TRBV28; abundance: .; CDR3aa: CASSLSGFTDTQYF; CDR3nt: TGTGCCAGCAGTTTATCAGGGTTCACAGATACGCAGTATTTT
len: 18; j_gene: TRBJ2-4; d_gene: TRBD2; v_gene: TRBV5-6; abundance: .; CDR3aa: CASSSLGAGGPAKNIQYF; CDR3nt: TGTGCCAGCAGCTCGCTAGGGGCGGGAGGGCCAGCCAAAAACATTCAGTACTTC
len: 13; j_gene: TRBJ2-3; d_gene: TRBD1; v_gene: TRBV19; abundance: .; CDR3aa: CASSGQGVNTQYF; CDR3nt: TGTGCCAGTAGTGGGCAGGGGGTGAATACGCAGTATTTT
len: 18; j_gene: TRBJ2-5; d_gene: TRBD2; v_gene: TRBV9; abundance: .; CDR3aa: CASSPGLAVYGGQETQYF; CDR3nt: TGTGCCAGCAGCCCTGGACTAGCGGTCTATGGGGGGCAAGAGACCCAGTACTTC
len: 17; j_gene: TRBJ2-7; d_gene: TRBD2; v_gene: TRBV5-4; abundance: .; CDR3aa: CASSLGRGGTSDYEQYF; CDR3nt: TGTGCCAGCAGCTTGGGGAGGGGCGGGACTAGCGACTACGAGCAGTACTTC
len: 16; j_gene: TRBJ2-1; d_gene: .; v_gene: TRBV9; abundance: .; CDR3aa: CASSVGGQSSYNEQFF; CDR3nt: TGTGCCAGCAGCGTAGGGGGCCAGAGCTCCTACAATGAGCAGTTCTTC
len: 12; j_gene: TRBJ2-1; d_gene: .; v_gene: TRBV6-1; abundance: once; CDR3aa: CASSPLYNEQFF; CDR3nt: TGTGCCAGCAGCCCCTTATACAATGAGCAGTTCTTC
len: 15; j_gene: TRBJ2-2; d_gene: TRBD2; v_gene: TRBV5-1; abundance: .; CDR3aa: CASSLWAGVTGELFF; CDR3nt: TGCGCCAGCAGCTTGTGGGCGGGAGTCACCGGGGAGCTGTTTTTT
len: 15; j_gene: TRBJ1-4; d_gene: .; v_gene: TRBV4-1; abundance: .; CDR3aa: CASSQSGGVNEKLFF; CDR3nt: TGCGCCAGCAGCCAAAGCGGAGGGGTCAATGAAAAACTGTTTTTT
len: 18; j_gene: TRBJ1-3; d_gene: TRBD1; v_gene: TRBV25-1; abundance: .; CDR3aa: CASRADLGQSSSGNTIYF; CDR3nt: TGTGCCAGCAGAGCTGACCTGGGACAGAGCAGCTCTGGAAACACCATATATTTT
len: 14; j_gene: TRBJ1-2; d_gene: .; v_gene: TRBV7-2; abundance: .; CDR3aa: CASSLRGRSLGYTF; CDR3nt: TGTGCCAGCAGCTTACGGGGGAGATCGCTAGGCTACACCTTC
len: 15; j_gene: TRBJ1-2; d_gene: .; v_gene: TRBV7-9; abundance: .; CDR3aa: CASSKRSGRGYGYTF; CDR3nt: TGTGCCAGCAGCAAAAGATCAGGGAGGGGTTATGGCTACACCTTC
len: 13; j_gene: TRBJ1-2; d_gene: .; v_gene: TRBV15; abundance: once; CDR3aa: CATSSSYGAGYTF; CDR3nt: TGTGCCACCAGCAGTAGTTATGGTGCAGGCTACACCTTC
len: 13; j_gene: TRBJ2-5; d_gene: TRBD1; v_gene: TRBV2; abundance: .; CDR3aa: CASSRTGEETQYF; CDR3nt: TGTGCCAGCAGTCGGACAGGAGAAGAGACCCAGTACTTC
len: 15; j_gene: TRBJ2-1; d_gene: TRBD2; v_gene: TRBV7-3; abundance: .; CDR3aa: CASSLKGLAGLQQFF; CDR3nt: TGTGCCAGCAGCTTAAAGGGACTAGCGGGTCTGCAGCAGTTCTTC
len: 13; j_gene: TRBJ1-6; d_gene: .; v_gene: TRBV2; abundance: few; CDR3aa: CASIREGNSPLHF; CDR3nt: TGTGCCAGCATCAGGGAGGGGAATTCACCCCTCCACTTT
len: 11; j_gene: TRBJ1-1; d_gene: .; v_gene: TRBV30; abundance: .; CDR3aa: CAWSVRAGAFF; CDR3nt: TGTGCCTGGAGTGTACGGGCGGGAGCTTTCTTT
len: 13; j_gene: TRBJ2-3; d_gene: .; v_gene: TRBV6-4; abundance: .; CDR3aa: CASSEQGSDTQYF; CDR3nt: TGTGCCAGCAGTGAACAGGGTTCAGATACGCAGTATTTT
len: 15; j_gene: TRBJ1-2; d_gene: .; v_gene: TRBV14; abundance: .; CDR3aa: CASSQEPQWPQGYTF; CDR3nt: TGTGCCAGCAGCCAAGAACCACAGTGGCCCCAGGGCTACACCTTC
len: 16; j_gene: TRBJ1-1; d_gene: .; v_gene: TRBV5-1; abundance: .; CDR3aa: CASSLVGDSLNTEAFF; CDR3nt: TGCGCCAGCAGCTTGGTAGGGGATTCCCTGAACACTGAAGCTTTCTTT
len: 15; j_gene: TRBJ2-2; d_gene: .; v_gene: TRBV27; abundance: .; CDR3aa: CASSLGGFATGELFF; CDR3nt: TGTGCCAGCAGCCTCGGGGGTTTTGCCACCGGGGAGCTGTTTTTT
len: 19; j_gene: TRBJ2-1; d_gene: TRBD2; v_gene: TRBV4-2; abundance: .; CDR3aa: CASSQPRTSGGAERDEQFF; CDR3nt: TGTGCCAGCAGCCAACCACGAACTAGCGGGGGGGCGGAAAGGGATGAGCAGTTCTTC
len: 15; j_gene: TRBJ1-6; d_gene: .; v_gene: TRBV19; abundance: .; CDR3aa: CASRLGTNYNSPLHF; CDR3nt: TGTGCCAGTAGATTGGGGACAAACTATAATTCACCCCTCCACTTT
len: 14; j_gene: TRBJ1-1; d_gene: .; v_gene: TRBV7-2; abundance: .; CDR3aa: CASSYQSSDTEAFF; CDR3nt: TGTGCCAGCAGCTATCAAAGTTCGGACACTGAAGCTTTCTTT
len: 13; j_gene: TRBJ1-1; d_gene: .; v_gene: TRBV18; abundance: .; CDR3aa: CASSLTGDTEAFF; CDR3nt: TGTGCCAGCTCACTGACAGGCGACACTGAAGCTTTCTTT
len: 14; j_gene: TRBJ2-7; d_gene: TRBD1; v_gene: TRBV7-9; abundance: .; CDR3aa: CASSLTGATYEQYF; CDR3nt: TGTGCCAGCAGCTTGACAGGGGCCACCTACGAGCAGTACTTC
len: 14; j_gene: TRBJ1-1; d_gene: TRBD1; v_gene: TRBV4-3; abundance: .; CDR3aa: CASSLGTGDTEAFF; CDR3nt: TGCGCCAGCAGCCTCGGTACAGGGGACACTGAAGCTTTCTTT
len: 14; j_gene: TRBJ2-2; d_gene: .; v_gene: TRBV2; abundance: .; CDR3aa: CASSATGNTGELFF; CDR3nt: TGTGCCAGCAGTGCCACAGGGAACACCGGGGAGCTGTTTTTT
len: 12; j_gene: TRBJ2-1; d_gene: TRBD2; v_gene: TRBV30; abundance: .; CDR3aa: CAWRGSGSEQFF; CDR3nt: TGTGCCTGGAGAGGTAGCGGGAGCGAGCAGTTCTTC
len: 17; j_gene: TRBJ2-6; d_gene: TRBD1; v_gene: TRBV15; abundance: .; CDR3aa: CATSTGQGRSGANVLTF; CDR3nt: TGTGCCACCAGCACCGGACAGGGACGCTCTGGGGCCAACGTCCTGACTTTC
len: 16; j_gene: TRBJ2-5; d_gene: .; v_gene: TRBV11-2; abundance: .; CDR3aa: CASSLGHSSEQETQYF; CDR3nt: TGTGCCAGCAGCTTGGGACACAGCTCAGAGCAAGAGACCCAGTACTTC
len: 13; j_gene: TRBJ1-1; d_gene: TRBD1; v_gene: TRBV6-6; abundance: .; CDR3aa: CASIKNGQGKPFF; CDR3nt: TGTGCCAGCATCAAAAATGGACAGGGGAAACCTTTCTTT
len: 15; j_gene: TRBJ2-2; d_gene: TRBD2; v_gene: TRBV18; abundance: .; CDR3aa: CASSESAGGTGELFF; CDR3nt: TGTGCCAGCTCAGAAAGCGCGGGGGGCACCGGGGAGCTGTTTTTT
len: 19; j_gene: TRBJ2-2; d_gene: TRBD1; v_gene: TRBV28; abundance: once; CDR3aa: CASSSPRGGTGMNTGELFF; CDR3nt: TGTGCCAGCAGTTCGCCAAGGGGAGGGACAGGGATGAACACCGGGGAGCTGTTTTTT
len: 14; j_gene: TRBJ2-7; d_gene: TRBD2; v_gene: TRBV6-5; abundance: .; CDR3aa: CASSMTSAIYEQYF; CDR3nt: TGTGCCAGCAGTATGACTAGCGCGATATACGAGCAGTACTTC
len: 14; j_gene: TRBJ1-5; d_gene: .; v_gene: TRBV6-6; abundance: few; CDR3aa: CASSYSQGAQPQHF; CDR3nt: TGTGCCAGCAGTTACTCACAGGGTGCTCAGCCCCAGCATTTT
len: 13; j_gene: TRBJ1-4; d_gene: .; v_gene: TRBV27; abundance: .; CDR3aa: CASSRAGDEKLFF; CDR3nt: TGTGCCAGCAGTCGGGCGGGGGATGAAAAACTGTTTTTT
len: 11; j_gene: TRBJ2-1; d_gene: TRBD2; v_gene: TRBV6-1; abundance: .; CDR3aa: CASSERGIQFF; CDR3nt: TGTGCCAGCTCGGAGCGGGGGATCCAGTTCTTC
len: 18; j_gene: TRBJ1-2; d_gene: TRBD1; v_gene: TRBV7-8; abundance: .; CDR3aa: CASSLALWGQGNFYGYTF; CDR3nt: TGTGCCAGCAGCTTAGCTTTATGGGGACAGGGGAATTTTTATGGCTACACCTTC